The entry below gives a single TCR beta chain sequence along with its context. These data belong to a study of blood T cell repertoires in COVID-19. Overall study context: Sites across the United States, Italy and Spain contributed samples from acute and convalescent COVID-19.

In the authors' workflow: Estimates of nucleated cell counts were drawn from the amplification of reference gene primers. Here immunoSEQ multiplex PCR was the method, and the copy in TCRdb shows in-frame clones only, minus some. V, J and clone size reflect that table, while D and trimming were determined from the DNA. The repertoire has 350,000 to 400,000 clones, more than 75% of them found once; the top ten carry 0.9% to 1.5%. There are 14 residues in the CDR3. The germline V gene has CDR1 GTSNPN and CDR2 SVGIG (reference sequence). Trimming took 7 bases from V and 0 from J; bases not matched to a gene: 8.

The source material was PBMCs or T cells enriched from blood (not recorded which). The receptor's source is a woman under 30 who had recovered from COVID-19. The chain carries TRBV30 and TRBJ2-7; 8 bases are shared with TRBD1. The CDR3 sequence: CALGQAMSSYEQYF. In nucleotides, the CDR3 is TGTGCCTTGGGACAGGCAATGAGCTCCTACGAGCAGTACTTC.